This passage covers 20 T cell receptor beta chains from one sample sequenced in a study of blood T cell repertoires in COVID-19. TCRdb's table, derived via immunoSEQ multiplex PCR, lists solely in-frame clones and lacks some. The sample consists of some 110,000 clones, 86% of them appearing once. Input material: peripheral blood. The source is a man between 35 and 55 years old with acute or convalescent COVID-19.

The chain joins TRBV30 to TRBJ2-7, with TRBD2 as a possible D gene (5 bases). V dropped 0 bases and J dropped 0 bases, with 15 bases sitting between them. Looked up from germline, CDR1 is GTSNPN and CDR2 is SVGIG (reference sequence). CDR3 size: 16 residues. CDR3 loop: CAWSVRRGLSSYEQYF. The CDR3 DNA is TGTGCCTGGAGTGTAAGGAGAGGGCTAAGCTCCTACGAGCAGTACTTC.

The chain uses TRBV2 and TRBJ2-7, with 14 bases matching TRBD2. The CDR3 is 14 amino acids. Germline CDR1 is SNHLY and CDR2 is FYNNEI. V trimming: 9 bases; J trimming: 5 bases; junction bases outside the gene matches: 6. Here the CDR3 DNA reads TGTGCCAGTAGACTAGCGGGAGGGCCAAACGAGCAGTACTTC. Encoded protein: CASRLAGGPNEQYF.

The chain carries TRBV7-9 and TRBJ1-1; D possibly corresponds to TRBD1 (6 bases). Germline-derived CDR1 and CDR2 are SEHNR and FQNEAQ (reference sequence). Trimming shortened V by 5 bases and J by 6 bases, and 16 bases separated the two germline ends. The CDR3 runs 14 residues. CDR3 in DNA: TGTGCCAGCAGCGCCGGGACAAATGTGGCTGAAGCTTTCTTT. Translation gives CASSAGTNVAEAFF.

V and J are TRBV9 and TRBJ2-1, with D maybe TRBD1 (6 bases). Germline CDR1 and CDR2: SGDLS and YYNGEE. V lost 4 bases and J 5 bases, leaving 13 bases between the germline ends. CDR3 length: 14 amino acids. The CDR3 nucleotides are TGTGCCAGCAGCTTCTCAGGGGATAACAATGAGCAGTTCTTC. It yields the protein CASSFSGDNNEQFF.

This clone was seen ten or more times. The rearrangement uses TRBV4-2 and TRBJ1-5; 7 bases match TRBD1. The CDR3 extends over 15 amino acids. V shed 2 bases, J shed 2 bases, and the junction held 3 bases outside the gene matches. Germline values: CDR1 LGHNA, CDR2 YNFKEQ. The CDR3: CASSQSQGGNQPQHF. CDR3 in DNA: TGTGCCAGCAGCCAAAGCCAGGGGGGCAATCAGCCCCAGCATTTT.

The rearrangement joins TRBV7-6 to TRBJ2-3; 7 bases agree with TRBD1. V lost 5 bases to trimming and J lost 0 bases; unmatched junction nucleotides: 8. The CDR3 consists of 16 residues. Germline assignment: CDR1 SGHVS and CDR2 FNYEAQ. Here the CDR3 reads CASSVIGTASTDTQYF. The CDR3 region has the DNA TGTGCCAGCAGCGTAATCGGGACAGCTAGCACAGATACGCAGTATTTT.

The chain links TRBV14 to TRBJ2-7, with a weak D call TRBD1 (6 bases). The CDR3 contains 16 residues. Looked up from germline, CDR1 is SGHDN and CDR2 is FVKESK. Trimming left V 0 bases short and J 5 bases short, with 17 bases between. CDR3 residues: CASSQEFIQGENEQYF. As DNA, the CDR3 is TGTGCCAGCAGCCAAGAATTTATACAGGGAGAGAACGAGCAGTACTTC.

This chain joins TRBV19 and TRBJ2-1; TRBD2 agrees at 10 bases. V lost 4 bases to trimming and J lost 9 bases; unmatched junction nucleotides: 15. The germline V gene encodes CDR1 LNHDA and CDR2 SQIVND (reference sequence). CDR3 length equals 17 residues. CDR3 coding DNA: TGTGCCAGTAGTAGCCCTAGCGGGAGTTTCTGGGAGTTTGAGCAGTTCTTC. It encodes CASSSPSGSFWEFEQFF.

The chain employs TRBV3-1 (or the pseudogene TRBV3-2) and TRBJ2-1, with TRBD1 matching over 10 bases. Looked up from germline, CDR1 is LGHDT and CDR2 is YNNKEL (reference sequence). After removal of 7 bases from V and 7 bases from J, the junction contained 4 bases not matched to a gene. This CDR3 has 13 amino acids. CDR3 residues: CASTGDRGNEQFF. In nucleotides, the CDR3 is TGTGCCAGCACCGGGGACAGGGGAAATGAGCAGTTCTTC.

A single count supports this clone. V usage is TRBV19 and J usage is TRBJ1-4; D not certain. This CDR3 is built from 10 residues. V was pared by 7 bases and J by 8 bases, with 5 bases between. Germline CDR1 LNHDA, CDR2 SQIVND (reference sequence). The CDR3 spells CASIGEKLFF. For the CDR3, the DNA is TGTGCCAGTATTGGCGAAAAACTGTTTTTT.

The CDR3 reads CASIRDRGQAGEQYF. The DNA for the CDR3 is TGTGCCAGCATCCGGGACAGGGGGCAAGCGGGGGAGCAGTACTTC. The V gene is TRBV2, the J gene TRBJ2-7, with 12 bases matching TRBD1. Germline V gene data show CDR1 as SNHLY and CDR2 as FYNNEI. Germline trimming cut 7 bases from V and 7 bases from J; bases unmatched to any gene: 11. The CDR3 has 15 residues.

V gene TRBV12-5 combines with J gene TRBJ2-1; TRBD1 might be the D (5 bases). The germline CDR1 and CDR2 sequences are LGHNT and FRNRAP. The CDR3 runs to 14 residues. Trimming pared 2 bases from V and 4 bases from J, leaving 9 bases between. The CDR3 spells CASGLRGFYNEQFF. The CDR3, as DNA: TGTGCTAGTGGTTTGAGGGGTTTTTACAATGAGCAGTTCTTC.

The gene calls are TRBV5-4 and TRBJ1-2; D possibly corresponds to TRBD1 (5 bases). From germline, CDR1 is SGHNT and CDR2 YYREEE (reference sequence). The V end was cut by 2 bases, the J end by 5 bases, with 13 bases between. The CDR3 is 14 amino acids. CDR3 in DNA: TGTGCCAGCAGCTTACCCGGGACTGAGTATGGCTACACCTTC. This gives the protein CASSLPGTEYGYTF.

The genes are TRBV5-1 and TRBJ2-7, with TRBD2 as a possible D gene (7 bases). V lost 4 bases to trimming and J lost 2 bases, with 19 bases between them. The CDR3 length is 16 residues. Germline-derived CDR1 and CDR2 are SGHRS and YFSETQ. CDR3 coding DNA: TGCGCCAGCAGCCCCGACCCGGGGGGCACCGCCTACGAGCAGTACTTC. It encodes CASSPDPGGTAYEQYF.

The rearrangement uses TRBV19 and TRBJ1-6, with 7 bases that match TRBD1. The CDR3 has 14 residues. V lost 5 bases and J lost 7; bases outside the gene matches: 5. Germline CDR1 reads LNHDA; CDR2 reads SQIVND (reference sequence). Here the CDR3 reads CASSPQGRNSPLHF. CDR3 nucleotides: TGTGCCAGTAGTCCACAGGGGCGCAATTCACCCCTCCACTTT.

The chain is built from TRBV10-3 and TRBJ1-5, with unresolved D. The CDR3 has 13 amino acids. Germline CDR1 ENHRY, CDR2 SYGVKD. Trimming took off 0 bases at V and 8 bases at J, with 8 bases between the two ends. As DNA, the CDR3 is TGTGCCATCAGTGAGTCGAGATTTGAGCCCCAGCATTTT. Encoded protein: CAISESRFEPQHF.

The rearrangement joins TRBV18 to TRBJ2-5, with D maybe TRBD1 (5 bases). Looked up from germline, CDR1 is KGHSH and CDR2 is LQKENI. The V end lost 2 bases, the J end lost 1 base, and 8 bases lay between the germline ends. The CDR3 is 14 residues long. The CDR3 DNA is TGTGCCAGCTCACCATCCCAGGGCCAAGAGACCCAGTACTTC. It specifies CASSPSQGQETQYF.

In this sample, this clone turned up a few times. Other DNA variants within this sample encode the same CDR3. V is TRBV5-4 and J is TRBJ2-5, with 10 bases identical to TRBD2. The CDR3 loop spans 15 amino acids. V trimming: 2 bases; J trimming: 4 bases; junction bases outside the gene matches: 5. Germline CDR1 SGHNT, CDR2 YYREEE (reference sequence). CDR3 sequence (DNA): TGTGCCAGCAGCTTTTTAGCGGGAGGAGGAGAGACCCAGTACTTC. Translated, it gives CASSFLAGGGETQYF.

The chain employs TRBV5-1 and TRBJ2-2; TRBD2 is a possible D gene (5 bases). From germline, CDR1 is SGHRS and CDR2 YFSETQ. V was trimmed by 0 bases and J by 0 bases, leaving 9 bases between them. The CDR3 consists of 16 residues. CDR3 in amino acids: CASSLGTGSNTGELFF. Here the CDR3 DNA reads TGCGCCAGCAGCTTGGGAACGGGATCGAACACCGGGGAGCTGTTTTTT. The complete variable domain, with remaining parts taken from reference TRBV5-1 and TRBJ2-2, reads KAGVTQTPRYLIKTRGQQVTLSCSPISGHRSVSWYQQTPGQGLQFLFEYFSETQRNKGNFPGRFSGRQFSNSRSEMNVSTLELGDSALYLCASSLGTGSNTGELFFGEGSRLTVL.

The gene calls are TRBV2 and TRBJ1-4, with 7 bases identical to TRBD1. The V and J ends lost 8 bases and 0 bases, in that order; junction bases with no gene match: 6. Germline assignment: CDR1 SNHLY and CDR2 FYNNEI. The CDR3 length is 15 residues. DNA for the CDR3: TGTGCCAGCCGCCGGGACAGATCAACTAATGAAAAACTGTTTTTT. Its translation is CASRRDRSTNEKLFF.